These 20 T cell receptor beta chains were sequenced from one sample in a study of cytomegalovirus exposure and HLA in healthy donors. 60 Vbeta and 13 Jbeta primers were used in PCR. Some clones are missing from TCRdb's copy, which holds only in-frame ones; the method was immunoSEQ multiplex PCR. The sample consists of fewer than 85,000 clones, around three quarters of them appearing once. Sequenced sample: PBMCs. The receptors were gathered from a male donor in good health and CMV-seropositive.

This chain's CDR3 is CASSVGKGTSTDTQYF. The CDR3 DNA follows: TGTGCCAGCAGCGTAGGAAAGGGGACTAGCACAGATACGCAGTATTTT. The chain has TRBV9 and TRBJ2-3; possibly TRBD2 for D (6 bases). This CDR3 region has 16 residues. The germline CDR1 and CDR2 sequences are SGDLS and YYNGEE. Trimming cost V 0 bases and J 0 bases, with 11 bases left between them.

V usage is TRBV18 and J usage is TRBJ1-2; 7 nucleotides match TRBD1. Germline values: CDR1 KGHSH, CDR2 LQKENI. CDR3 length: 12 residues. V dropped 2 bases and J dropped 8; count of bases not matched to a gene: 2. The CDR3 loop reads CASSPDRDGYTF. The CDR3 region has the DNA TGTGCCAGCTCACCAGACAGGGACGGCTACACCTTC.

This clone was seen a handful of times. This rearrangement joins TRBV6-1 to TRBJ1-2; D is perhaps TRBD1 (6 bases). The ends were cut back, 2 bases at V and 6 bases at J, with 13 bases in the middle. The CDR3 is 14 residues long. The germline CDR1 and CDR2 sequences are MNHNS and SASEGT. CDR3 DNA: TGTGCCAGCAGTGAAAGGGGGAAGACGGATGGCTACACCTTC. It translates to CASSERGKTDGYTF.

This chain links TRBV11-1 with TRBJ2-3; 7 bases are a match to TRBD2. This CDR3 contains 19 residues. Germline assignment: CDR1 SGHAT and CDR2 FQDESV (reference sequence). V lost 3 bases to trimming and J lost 0 bases; unmatched junction nucleotides: 15. Here the CDR3 DNA reads TGTGCCAGCAGCTTTTCTGGCGGGAGAATCCGAACTAGCACAGATACGCAGTATTTT. Translation: CASSFSGGRIRTSTDTQYF.

The rearrangement joins TRBV13 to TRBJ2-1; 9 bases align to TRBD1. This CDR3 is 15 amino acids long. The germline V gene encodes CDR1 PRHDT and CDR2 FYEKMQ (reference sequence). Trimming cost V 2 bases and J 6 bases; bases outside gene matches: 5. The CDR3 here is CASSLRGQGSNEQFF. The CDR3 DNA reads as TGTGCCAGCAGCTTAAGGGGACAGGGAAGCAATGAGCAGTTCTTC.

This sequence joins TRBV30 and TRBJ1-3, with 8 nucleotides matching TRBD1. The CDR3 covers 13 residues. With V trimmed by 8 bases and J by 2 bases, 5 bases remained unmatched. Looked up from germline, CDR1 is GTSNPN and CDR2 is SVGIG (reference sequence). The CDR3 sequence: CARSGGTGNTIYF. CDR3 nucleotide sequence: TGTGCCAGATCAGGGGGCACTGGAAACACCATATATTTT.

J is TRBJ1-1 and V is TRBV7-9, with a possible D match to TRBD1 (5 bases). The CDR3 is made up of 13 amino acids. CDR1 and CDR2 from the germline V gene are SEHNR and FQNEAQ (reference sequence). Trimming removed 5 bases from V and 3 bases from J, with 10 bases in between. The CDR3 DNA follows: TGTGCCAGCAGCCATCAGGGCTACACTGAAGCTTTCTTT. It translates to CASSHQGYTEAFF.

The rearrangement uses TRBV19 and TRBJ2-5, with TRBD2 matching over 9 bases. Trimming took 5 bases from V and 4 from J; bases not matched to a gene: 14. CDR1 and CDR2 (germline): LNHDA, SQIVND (reference sequence). This CDR3 is 17 amino acids long. The CDR3 DNA sequence: TGTGCCAGTAGTCTCCGGGGTAGCGGGAGTAACCGAGAGACCCAGTACTTC. It codes for CASSLRGSGSNRETQYF.

This clone was seen a single time. The V gene is TRBV2, the J gene TRBJ1-5; D is possibly TRBD1 (5 bases). The V and J ends lost 7 bases and 2 bases respectively, with 15 bases between them. The CDR3 is made up of 15 amino acids. The V gene's germline CDR1 is SNHLY and CDR2 FYNNEI. This CDR3 is CASTSGGLGNQPQHF. In nucleotides, the CDR3 is TGTGCCAGCACCAGCGGGGGATTAGGCAATCAGCCCCAGCATTTT.

The chain is built from TRBV28 and TRBJ2-2; tentatively, D is TRBD1 (5 bases). The CDR3 runs 15 residues. The V and J ends lost 2 bases and 6 bases respectively, with 13 bases between them. Germline CDR1 is MDHEN and CDR2 is SYDVKM. CDR3 nucleotides: TGTGCCAGCAGTTTAGGGATTGGGGCATCCGGGGAGCTGTTTTTT. Its protein is CASSLGIGASGELFF.

The chain uses TRBV19 and TRBJ1-3, with D uncertain. The CDR3 spans 15 residues. The V and J ends lost 3 bases and 2 bases respectively, with 11 bases between them. Germline CDR1 reads LNHDA; CDR2 reads SQIVND (reference sequence). CDR3 loop: CASSIPGNTGNTIYF. The CDR3 DNA is TGTGCCAGTAGTATCCCCGGGAACACTGGAAACACCATATATTTT.

The genes are TRBV6-1 and TRBJ1-1, with D maybe TRBD1 (6 bases). Germline V CDR1 and CDR2: MNHNS, SASEGT. The CDR3 is 15 residues long. V lost 4 bases and J lost 0, with 12 bases in between. CDR3 sequence reads: CASSAPGQVNTEAFF. CDR3 nucleotides: TGTGCCAGCAGTGCACCGGGACAAGTGAACACTGAAGCTTTCTTT.

This clone was counted a few times. The V gene is TRBV9, the J gene TRBJ1-2; D call uncertain. V gave up 1 base and J gave up 8 bases, with 12 bases separating them. Germline CDR1 and CDR2: SGDLS and YYNGEE. The CDR3 length is 13 residues. Here the CDR3 DNA reads TGTGCCAGCAGCGTAACGTCCGGGAAAGGCTACACCTTC. Residues: CASSVTSGKGYTF. The full variable domain, with the rest looked up from reference TRBV9 and TRBJ1-2, is DSGVTQTPKHLITATGQRVTLRCSPRSGDLSVYWYQQSLDQGLQFLIQYYNGEERAKGNILERFSAQQFPDLHSELNLSSLELGDSALYFCASSVTSGKGYTFGSGTRLTVV.

Comments on this clone: This sample also contains other DNA sequences that code for the same CDR3. V usage is TRBV5-4 and J usage is TRBJ2-3, with 7 bases that match TRBD2. Germline assignment: CDR1 SGHNT and CDR2 YYREEE (reference sequence). The J segment lost 4 bases and the V segment lost 3 bases, leaving 8 bases of the junction unmatched. The CDR3 spans 15 residues. CDR3 protein: CASSSGRGGADTQYF. The DNA of the CDR3 is TGTGCCAGCAGCTCAGGGCGGGGAGGGGCAGATACGCAGTATTTT.

The rearrangement links TRBV30 to TRBJ1-1; D is possibly TRBD1 (6 bases). The CDR3 is 13 amino acids. Germline V gene sequence: CDR1 GTSNPN, CDR2 SVGIG (reference sequence). V was shortened by 8 bases and J by 2 bases, with 15 bases between the two germline ends. The CDR3 is CARQSTGNTEAFF. In DNA, the CDR3 is TGTGCCCGGCAATCGACAGGCAACACTGAAGCTTTCTTT.

V and J are TRBV4-2 and TRBJ2-2; D is undetermined. This CDR3 is built from 15 residues. V shed 0 bases and J shed 7 bases, with 12 bases lying between them. The germline V gene has CDR1 LGHNA and CDR2 YNFKEQ. The CDR3 region has the DNA TGTGCCAGCAGCCAAGATTTGAGAGGTAACGGGGAGCTGTTTTTT. Protein sequence: CASSQDLRGNGELFF.

The chain has TRBV9 and TRBJ2-3; maybe TRBD2 (5 bases). The germline V and J ends were trimmed by 3 bases and 0 bases, with 11 bases remaining between them. Germline V CDR1 and CDR2: SGDLS, YYNGEE. The length of the CDR3 is 15 residues. CDR3 nucleotides: TGTGCCAGCAGCGGACCGGGGATAAGCACAGATACGCAGTATTTT. This translates into CASSGPGISTDTQYF.

J is TRBJ2-5 and V is TRBV30; TRBD2 matches at 7 bases. The germline V gene encodes CDR1 GTSNPN and CDR2 SVGIG (reference sequence). This CDR3 comprises 15 residues. J lost 1 base, V lost 2 bases, and 7 bases had no gene match. CDR3 sequence (DNA): TGTGCCTGGAGTAAACGCGCGGGGGTCCAAGAGACCCAGTACTTC. It yields the protein CAWSKRAGVQETQYF.

There are a few counts of this clone. J is TRBJ2-7 and V is TRBV11-2, with 9 bases lining up with TRBD2. The CDR3 contains 14 residues. The V and J ends lost 2 bases and 4 bases, in that order; junction bases with no gene match: 3. Per germline, CDR1 SGHAT and CDR2 FQNNGV. In nucleotides, the CDR3 is TGTGCCAGCAGCTTAAAGACTAGCGGATACGAGCAGTACTTC. This sequence encodes CASSLKTSGYEQYF. The complete variable domain, with remaining parts taken from reference TRBV11-2 and TRBJ2-7, reads EAGVAQSPRYKIIEKRQSVAFWCNPISGHATLYWYQQILGQGPKLLIQFQNNGVVDDSQLPKDRFSAERLKGVDSTLKIQPAKLEDSAVYLCASSLKTSGYEQYFGPGTRLTVT.

The rearrangement joins TRBV6-1 to TRBJ2-5; 11 bases map to TRBD1. The CDR3 length is 14 residues. J was trimmed by 2 bases and V by 5 bases; bases with no gene match: 1. Germline CDR1 and CDR2: MNHNS and SASEGT. The CDR3 DNA reads as TGTGCCAGCAGTAGGGACAGGGGGCAAGAGACCCAGTACTTC. Residues: CASSRDRGQETQYF.